Sequencing of this T cell receptor (beta chain) was carried out in a study of shared clonotypes between healthy human individuals. Germline V gene sequence: CDR1 SGHRS, CDR2 YFSETQ. Trimming at V came to 0 bases and at J to 5 bases, leaving 6 bases not matched to a gene. This CDR3 comprises 15 residues. Regarding this clone: The same CDR3 also results from other DNA sequences found in this sample.

Samples underwent the assay at deep level. On sorted subsets, replicate PCRs used about 180 ng DNA, or roughly 30,000 T cell genomes. Clones were read by immunoSEQ multiplex PCR, and TCRdb kept only the in-frame ones, dropping some. The sample holds a few million clones, under 97% seen once. Sequencing used naive CD4+ T cells sorted from blood. Subset described: CD45RA+ positively selected. The receptor was isolated from a man aged 18-30 years in good health. The rearrangement joins TRBV5-1 to TRBJ2-7; 9 bases fit TRBD1. CDR3: CASSLEGQGSHEQYF. CDR3 coding DNA: TGCGCCAGCAGCTTGGAAGGACAGGGGTCCCACGAGCAGTACTTC.